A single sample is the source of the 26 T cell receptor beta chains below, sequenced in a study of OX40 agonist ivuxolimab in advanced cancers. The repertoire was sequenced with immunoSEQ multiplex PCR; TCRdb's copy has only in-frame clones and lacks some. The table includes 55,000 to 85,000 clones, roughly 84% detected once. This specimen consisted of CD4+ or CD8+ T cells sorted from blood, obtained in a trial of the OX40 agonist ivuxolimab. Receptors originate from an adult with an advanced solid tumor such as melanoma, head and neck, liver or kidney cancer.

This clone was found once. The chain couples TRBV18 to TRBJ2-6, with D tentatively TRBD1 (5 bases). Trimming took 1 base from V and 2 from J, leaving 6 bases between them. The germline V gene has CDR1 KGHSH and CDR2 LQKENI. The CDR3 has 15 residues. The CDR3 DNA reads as TGTGCCAGCTCACCACAGGGGACTGGGGCCAACGTCCTGACTTTC. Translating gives CASSPQGTGANVLTF.

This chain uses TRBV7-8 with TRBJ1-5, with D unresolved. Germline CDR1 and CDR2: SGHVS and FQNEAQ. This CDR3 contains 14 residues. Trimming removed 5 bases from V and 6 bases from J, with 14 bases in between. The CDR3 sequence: CASSPSQVGQPQHF. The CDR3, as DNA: TGTGCCAGCAGCCCCTCTCAGGTCGGTCAGCCCCAGCATTTT.

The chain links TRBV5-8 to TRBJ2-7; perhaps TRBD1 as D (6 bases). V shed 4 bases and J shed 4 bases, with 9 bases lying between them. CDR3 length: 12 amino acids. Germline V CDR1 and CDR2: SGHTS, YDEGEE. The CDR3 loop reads CASSVGHYEQYF. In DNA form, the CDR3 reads TGTGCCAGCAGCGTGGGACATTACGAGCAGTACTTC.

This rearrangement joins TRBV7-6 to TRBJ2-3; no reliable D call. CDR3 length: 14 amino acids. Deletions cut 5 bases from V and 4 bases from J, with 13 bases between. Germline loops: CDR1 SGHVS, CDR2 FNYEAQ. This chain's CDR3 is CASSPFANPDTQYF. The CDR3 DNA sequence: TGTGCCAGCAGCCCATTTGCCAATCCAGATACGCAGTATTTT.

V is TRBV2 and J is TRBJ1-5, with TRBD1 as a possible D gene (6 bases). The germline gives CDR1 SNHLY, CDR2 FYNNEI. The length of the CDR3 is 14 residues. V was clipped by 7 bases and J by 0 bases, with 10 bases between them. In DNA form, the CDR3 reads TGTGCCAGCACTACAGGGTATAGCAATCAGCCCCAGCATTTT. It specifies CASTTGYSNQPQHF.

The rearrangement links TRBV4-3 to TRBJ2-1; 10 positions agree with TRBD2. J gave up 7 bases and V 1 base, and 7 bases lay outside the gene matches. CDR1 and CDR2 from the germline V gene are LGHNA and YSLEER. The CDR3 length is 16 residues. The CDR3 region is CASSQGGAGGPNEQFF. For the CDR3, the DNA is TGCGCCAGCAGCCAAGGTGGAGCGGGGGGGCCAAATGAGCAGTTCTTC.

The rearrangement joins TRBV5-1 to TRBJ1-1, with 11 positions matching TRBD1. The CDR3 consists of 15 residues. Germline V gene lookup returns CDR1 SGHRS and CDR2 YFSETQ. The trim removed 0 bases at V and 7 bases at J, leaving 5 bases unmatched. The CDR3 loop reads CASSLEGTGGLEAFF. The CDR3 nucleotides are TGCGCCAGCAGCTTGGAGGGGACAGGGGGTCTTGAAGCTTTCTTT.

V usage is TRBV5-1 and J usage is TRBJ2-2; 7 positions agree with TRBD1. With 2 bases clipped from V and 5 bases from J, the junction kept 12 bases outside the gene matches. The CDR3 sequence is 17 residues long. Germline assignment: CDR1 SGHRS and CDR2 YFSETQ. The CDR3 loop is CASSFLSTGTLTGELFF. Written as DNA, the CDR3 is TGCGCCAGCAGCTTCCTCTCGACAGGGACACTAACCGGGGAGCTGTTTTTT.

This CDR3 reads CASSATLGRDGYTF. Written as DNA, the CDR3 is TGTGCCAGCAGCGCAACGCTGGGCAGGGATGGCTACACCTTC. The chain combines TRBV7-2 with TRBJ1-2; D might be TRBD1 (5 bases). This CDR3 spans 14 amino acids. Trimming pared 5 bases from V and 6 bases from J, leaving 16 bases between. The germline V gene has CDR1 SGHTA and CDR2 FQGNSA.

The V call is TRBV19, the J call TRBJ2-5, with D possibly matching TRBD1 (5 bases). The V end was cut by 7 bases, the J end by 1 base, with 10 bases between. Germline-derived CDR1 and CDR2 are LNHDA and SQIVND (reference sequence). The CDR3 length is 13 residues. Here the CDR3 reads CASKGIGQETQYF. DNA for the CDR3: TGTGCCAGTAAGGGGATCGGCCAAGAGACCCAGTACTTC.

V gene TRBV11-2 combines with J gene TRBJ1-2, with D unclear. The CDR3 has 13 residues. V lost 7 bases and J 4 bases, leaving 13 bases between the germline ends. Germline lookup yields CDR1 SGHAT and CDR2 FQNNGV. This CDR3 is CASKPRVGYGYTF. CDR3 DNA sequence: TGTGCCAGCAAGCCAAGGGTTGGCTATGGCTACACCTTC.

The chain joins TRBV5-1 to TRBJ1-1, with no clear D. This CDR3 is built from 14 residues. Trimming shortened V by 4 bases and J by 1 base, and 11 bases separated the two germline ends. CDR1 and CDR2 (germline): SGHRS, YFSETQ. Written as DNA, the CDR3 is TGCGCCAGCAGCCTGAATCCCGCGAACACTGAAGCTTTCTTT. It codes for CASSLNPANTEAFF.

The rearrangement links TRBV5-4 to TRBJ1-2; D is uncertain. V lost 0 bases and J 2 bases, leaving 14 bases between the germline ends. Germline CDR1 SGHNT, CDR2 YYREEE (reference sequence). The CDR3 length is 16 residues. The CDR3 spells CASSLEVGRPNYGYTF. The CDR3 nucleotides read TGTGCCAGCAGCTTGGAGGTTGGCAGACCCAACTATGGCTACACCTTC.

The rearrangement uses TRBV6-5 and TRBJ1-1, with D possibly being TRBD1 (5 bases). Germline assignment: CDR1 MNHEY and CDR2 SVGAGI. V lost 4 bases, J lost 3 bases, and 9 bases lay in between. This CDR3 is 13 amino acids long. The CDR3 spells CASSWGVDTEAFF. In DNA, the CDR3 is TGTGCCAGCAGTTGGGGGGTGGACACTGAAGCTTTCTTT.

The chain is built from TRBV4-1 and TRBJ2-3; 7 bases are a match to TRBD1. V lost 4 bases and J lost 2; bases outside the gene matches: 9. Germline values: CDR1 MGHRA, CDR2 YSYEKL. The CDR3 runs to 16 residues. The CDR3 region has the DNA TGCGCCAGCAGCCCCGGACAGGATGGGGCCACAGATACGCAGTATTTT. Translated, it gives CASSPGQDGATDTQYF.

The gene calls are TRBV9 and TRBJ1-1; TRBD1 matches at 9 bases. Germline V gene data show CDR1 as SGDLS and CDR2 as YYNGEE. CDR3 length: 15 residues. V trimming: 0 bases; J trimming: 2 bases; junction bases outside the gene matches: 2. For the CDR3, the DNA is TGTGCCAGCAGCGTAGGGGACAGGGATAACACTGAAGCTTTCTTT. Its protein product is CASSVGDRDNTEAFF.

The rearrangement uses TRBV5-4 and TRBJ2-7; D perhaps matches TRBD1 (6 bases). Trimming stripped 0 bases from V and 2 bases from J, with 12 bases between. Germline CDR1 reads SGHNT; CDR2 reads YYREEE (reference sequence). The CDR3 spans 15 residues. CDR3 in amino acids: CASSLAGQRAYEQYF. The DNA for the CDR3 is TGTGCCAGCAGCTTGGCCGGACAGCGAGCCTACGAGCAGTACTTC.

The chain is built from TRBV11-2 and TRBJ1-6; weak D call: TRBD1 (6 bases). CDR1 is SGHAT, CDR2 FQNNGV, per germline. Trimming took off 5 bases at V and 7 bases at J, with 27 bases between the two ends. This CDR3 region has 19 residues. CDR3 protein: CASSLKRGGWGLNNSPLHF. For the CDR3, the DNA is TGTGCCAGCAGCCTAAAAAGAGGGGGGTGGGGGCTGAACAATTCACCCCTCCACTTT.

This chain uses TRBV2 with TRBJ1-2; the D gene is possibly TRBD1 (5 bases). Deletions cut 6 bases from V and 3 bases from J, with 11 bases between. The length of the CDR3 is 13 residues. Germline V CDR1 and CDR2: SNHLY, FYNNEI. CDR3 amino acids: CASSIDSYYGYTF. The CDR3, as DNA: TGTGCCAGCAGCATAGACAGTTACTATGGCTACACCTTC.

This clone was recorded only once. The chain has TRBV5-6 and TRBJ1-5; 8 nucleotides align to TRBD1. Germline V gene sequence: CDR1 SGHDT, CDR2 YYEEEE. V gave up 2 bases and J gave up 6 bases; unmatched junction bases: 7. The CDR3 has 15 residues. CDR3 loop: CASSLGQGAAQPQHF. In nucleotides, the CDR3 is TGTGCCAGCAGCTTAGGGCAGGGGGCCGCTCAGCCCCAGCATTTT. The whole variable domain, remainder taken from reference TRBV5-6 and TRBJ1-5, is DAGVTQSPTHLIKTRGQQVTLRCSPKSGHDTVSWYQQALGQGPQFIFQYYEEEERQRGNFPDRFSGHQFPNYSSELNVNALLLGDSALYLCASSLGQGAAQPQHFGDGTRLSIL.

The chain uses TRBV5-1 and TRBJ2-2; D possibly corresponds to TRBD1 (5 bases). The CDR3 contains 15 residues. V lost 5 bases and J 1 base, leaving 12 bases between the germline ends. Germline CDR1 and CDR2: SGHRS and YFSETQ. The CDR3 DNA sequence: TGCGCCAGCAGTTGGGGCACAGTGAACACCGGGGAGCTGTTTTTT. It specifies CASSWGTVNTGELFF.

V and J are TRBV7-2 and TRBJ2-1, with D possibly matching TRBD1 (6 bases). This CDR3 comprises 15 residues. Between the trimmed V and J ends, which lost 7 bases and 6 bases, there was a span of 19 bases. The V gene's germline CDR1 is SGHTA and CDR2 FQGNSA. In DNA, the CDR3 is TGTGCCAGCACCAACCTCCCCAGGGGTATCAATGAGCAGTTCTTC. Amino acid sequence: CASTNLPRGINEQFF. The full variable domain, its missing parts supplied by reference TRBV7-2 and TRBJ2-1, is GAGVSQSPSNKVTEKGKDVELRCDPISGHTALYWYRQSLGQGLEFLIYFQGNSAPDKSGLPSDRFSAERTGGSVSTLTIQRTQQEDSAVYLCASTNLPRGINEQFFGPGTRLTVL.

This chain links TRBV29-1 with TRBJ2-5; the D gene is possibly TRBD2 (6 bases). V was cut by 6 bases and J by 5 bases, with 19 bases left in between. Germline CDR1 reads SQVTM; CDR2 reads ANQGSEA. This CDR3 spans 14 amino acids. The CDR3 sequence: CSVSPGVASETQYF. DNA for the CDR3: TGCAGCGTCTCCCCGGGAGTAGCGTCGGAGACCCAGTACTTC.

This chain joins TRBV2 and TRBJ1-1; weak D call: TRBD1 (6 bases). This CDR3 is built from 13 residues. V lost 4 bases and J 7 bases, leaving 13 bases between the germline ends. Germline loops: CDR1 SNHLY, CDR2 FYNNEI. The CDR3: CASSVARGGEAFF. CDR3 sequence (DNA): TGTGCCAGCAGTGTGGCCAGGGGAGGTGAAGCTTTCTTT.

In nucleotides, the CDR3 is TGTGCCAGCAGCTTAAGGGACAGGATGACCGGGGAGCTGTTTTTT. It specifies CASSLRDRMTGELFF. The chain joins TRBV7-9 to TRBJ2-2, with 8 positions matching TRBD1. This CDR3 comprises 15 residues. The V gene end was trimmed by 2 bases and the J gene end by 5 bases; junction bases not matched to a gene: 4. Germline V lookup: CDR1 SEHNR, CDR2 FQNEAQ (reference sequence).

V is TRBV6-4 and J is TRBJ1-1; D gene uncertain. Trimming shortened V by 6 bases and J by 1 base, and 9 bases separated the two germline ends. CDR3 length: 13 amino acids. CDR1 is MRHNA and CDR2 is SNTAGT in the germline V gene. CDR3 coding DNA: TGTGCCAGCAGATCCACGACGAACACTGAAGCTTTCTTT. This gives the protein CASRSTTNTEAFF.